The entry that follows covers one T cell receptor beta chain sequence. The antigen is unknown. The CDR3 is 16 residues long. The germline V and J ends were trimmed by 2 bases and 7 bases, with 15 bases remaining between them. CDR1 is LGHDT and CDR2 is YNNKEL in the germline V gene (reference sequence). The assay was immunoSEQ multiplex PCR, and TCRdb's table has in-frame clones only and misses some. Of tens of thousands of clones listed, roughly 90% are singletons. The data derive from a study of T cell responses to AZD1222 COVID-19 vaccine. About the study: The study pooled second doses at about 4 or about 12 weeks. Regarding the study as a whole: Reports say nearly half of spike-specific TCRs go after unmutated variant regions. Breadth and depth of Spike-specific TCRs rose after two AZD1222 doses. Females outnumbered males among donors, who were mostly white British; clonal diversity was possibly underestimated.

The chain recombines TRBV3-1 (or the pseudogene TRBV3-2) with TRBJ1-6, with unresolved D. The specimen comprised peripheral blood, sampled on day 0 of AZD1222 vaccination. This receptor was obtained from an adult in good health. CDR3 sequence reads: CASSQRYGQANSPLHF. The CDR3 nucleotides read TGTGCCAGCAGCCAACGCTACGGCCAAGCCAATTCACCCCTCCACTTT.